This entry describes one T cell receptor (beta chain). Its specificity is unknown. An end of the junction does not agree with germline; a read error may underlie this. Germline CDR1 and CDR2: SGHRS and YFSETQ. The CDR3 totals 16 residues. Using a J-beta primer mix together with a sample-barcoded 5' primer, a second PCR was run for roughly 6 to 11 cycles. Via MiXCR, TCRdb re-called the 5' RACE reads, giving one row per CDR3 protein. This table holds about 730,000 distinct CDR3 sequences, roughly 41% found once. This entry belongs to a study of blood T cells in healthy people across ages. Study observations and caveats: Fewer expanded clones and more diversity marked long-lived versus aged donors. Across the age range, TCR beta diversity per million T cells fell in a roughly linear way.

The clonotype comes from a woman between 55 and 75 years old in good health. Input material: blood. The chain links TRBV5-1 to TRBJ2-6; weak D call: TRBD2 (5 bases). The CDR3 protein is CASGLEVSSGANVLTF. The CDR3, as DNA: TGCGCCAGCGGCTTGGAGGTCAGCTCTGGGGCCAACGTCCTGACTTTC.